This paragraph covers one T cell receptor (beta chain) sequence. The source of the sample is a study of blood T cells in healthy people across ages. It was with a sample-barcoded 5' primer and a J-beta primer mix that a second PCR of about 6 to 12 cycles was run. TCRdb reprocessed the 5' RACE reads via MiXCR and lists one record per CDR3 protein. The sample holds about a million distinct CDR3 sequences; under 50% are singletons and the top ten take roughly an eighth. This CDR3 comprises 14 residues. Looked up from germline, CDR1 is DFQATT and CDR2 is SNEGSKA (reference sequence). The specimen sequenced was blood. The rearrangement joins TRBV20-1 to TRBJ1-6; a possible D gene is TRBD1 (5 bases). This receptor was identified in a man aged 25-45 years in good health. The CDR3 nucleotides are TGCAGCACTCTACAGGACCGTAATAATTCACCCCTCCACTTT. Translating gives CSTLQDRNNSPLHF.